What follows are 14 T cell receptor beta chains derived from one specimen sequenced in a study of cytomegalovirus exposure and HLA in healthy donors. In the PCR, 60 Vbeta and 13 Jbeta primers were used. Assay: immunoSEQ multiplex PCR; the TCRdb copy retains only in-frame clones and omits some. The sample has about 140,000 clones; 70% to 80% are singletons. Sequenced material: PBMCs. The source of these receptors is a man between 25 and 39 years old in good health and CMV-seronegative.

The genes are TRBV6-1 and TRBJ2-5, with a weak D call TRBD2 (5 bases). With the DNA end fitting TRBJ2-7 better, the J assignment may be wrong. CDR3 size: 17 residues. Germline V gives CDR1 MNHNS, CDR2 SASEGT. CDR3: CASSEPPRRTPTYEQYF. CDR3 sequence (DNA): TGTGCCAGCAGTGAGCCCCCACGGCGGACTCCAACCTACGAGCAGTACTTC.

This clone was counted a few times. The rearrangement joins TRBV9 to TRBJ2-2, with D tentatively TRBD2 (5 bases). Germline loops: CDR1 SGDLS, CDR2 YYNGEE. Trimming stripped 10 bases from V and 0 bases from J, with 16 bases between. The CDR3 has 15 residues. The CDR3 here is CAPEGGFPNTGELFF. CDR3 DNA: TGTGCCCCTGAGGGCGGGTTCCCGAACACCGGGGAGCTGTTTTTT. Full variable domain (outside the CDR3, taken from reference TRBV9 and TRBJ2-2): DSGVTQTPKHLITATGQRVTLRCSPRSGDLSVYWYQQSLDQGLQFLIQYYNGEERAKGNILERFSAQQFPDLHSELNLSSLELGDSALYFCAPEGGFPNTGELFFGEGSRLTVL.

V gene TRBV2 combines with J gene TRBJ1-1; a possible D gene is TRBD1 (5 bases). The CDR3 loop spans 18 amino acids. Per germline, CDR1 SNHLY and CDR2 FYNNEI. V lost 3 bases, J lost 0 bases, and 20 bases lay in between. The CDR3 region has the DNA TGTGCCAGCAGTGAGTCCAGGGAAGTGGGCCTAATGAACACTGAAGCTTTCTTT. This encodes CASSESREVGLMNTEAFF.

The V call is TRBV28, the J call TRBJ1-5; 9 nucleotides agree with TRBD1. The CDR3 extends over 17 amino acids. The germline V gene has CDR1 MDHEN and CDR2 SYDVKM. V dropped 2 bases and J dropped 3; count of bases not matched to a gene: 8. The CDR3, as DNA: TGTGCCAGCAGTTTAGATCTGGGACAGGGCCTCAATCAGCCCCAGCATTTT. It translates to CASSLDLGQGLNQPQHF.

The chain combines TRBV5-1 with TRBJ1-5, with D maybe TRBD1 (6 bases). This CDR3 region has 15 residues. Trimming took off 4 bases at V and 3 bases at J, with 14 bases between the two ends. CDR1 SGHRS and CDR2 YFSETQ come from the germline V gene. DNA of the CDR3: TGCGCCAGCAGCCGGGGGGCCAGCGCCAATCAGCCCCAGCATTTT. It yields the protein CASSRGASANQPQHF.

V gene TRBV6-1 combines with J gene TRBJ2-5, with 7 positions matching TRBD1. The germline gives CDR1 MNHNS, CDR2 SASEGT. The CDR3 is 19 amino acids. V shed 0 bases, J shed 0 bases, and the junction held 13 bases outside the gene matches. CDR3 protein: CASSEAKPDRLLYQETQYF. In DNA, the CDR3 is TGTGCCAGCAGTGAAGCCAAGCCGGACAGGCTTTTGTACCAAGAGACCCAGTACTTC.

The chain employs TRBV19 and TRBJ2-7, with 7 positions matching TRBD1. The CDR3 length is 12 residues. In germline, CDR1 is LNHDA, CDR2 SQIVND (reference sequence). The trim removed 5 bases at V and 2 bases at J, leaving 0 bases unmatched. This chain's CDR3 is CASSGQAYEQYF. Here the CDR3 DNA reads TGTGCCAGTAGTGGACAGGCCTACGAGCAGTACTTC.

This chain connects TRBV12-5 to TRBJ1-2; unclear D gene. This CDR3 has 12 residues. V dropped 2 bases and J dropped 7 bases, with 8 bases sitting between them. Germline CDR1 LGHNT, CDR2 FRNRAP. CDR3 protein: CASGLQAGGYTF. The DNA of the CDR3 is TGTGCTAGTGGTTTGCAGGCTGGTGGCTACACCTTC.

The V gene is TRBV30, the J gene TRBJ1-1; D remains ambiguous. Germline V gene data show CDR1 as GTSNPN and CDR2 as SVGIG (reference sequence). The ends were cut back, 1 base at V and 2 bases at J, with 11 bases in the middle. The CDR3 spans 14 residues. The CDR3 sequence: CAWSAVHPNTEAFF. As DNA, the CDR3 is TGTGCCTGGAGTGCTGTACATCCTAACACTGAAGCTTTCTTT. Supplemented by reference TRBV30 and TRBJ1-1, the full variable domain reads SQTIHQWPATLVQPVGSPLSLECTVEGTSNPNLYWYRQAAGRGLQLLFYSVGIGQISSEVPQNLSASRPQDRQFILSSKKLLLSDSGFYLCAWSAVHPNTEAFFGQGTRLTVV.

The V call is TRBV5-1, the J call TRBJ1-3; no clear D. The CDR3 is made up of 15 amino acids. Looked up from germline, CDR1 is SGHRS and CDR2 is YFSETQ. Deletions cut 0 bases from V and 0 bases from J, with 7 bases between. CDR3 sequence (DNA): TGCGCCAGCAGCTTGGGCGGACTCTCTGGAAACACCATATATTTT. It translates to CASSLGGLSGNTIYF.

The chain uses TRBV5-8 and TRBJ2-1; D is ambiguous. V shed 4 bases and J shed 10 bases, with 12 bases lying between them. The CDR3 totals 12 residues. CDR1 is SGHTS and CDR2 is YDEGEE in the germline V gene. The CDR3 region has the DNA TGTGCCAGCAGCCCCCAGGATGGGGAGCAGTTCTTC. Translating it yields CASSPQDGEQFF.

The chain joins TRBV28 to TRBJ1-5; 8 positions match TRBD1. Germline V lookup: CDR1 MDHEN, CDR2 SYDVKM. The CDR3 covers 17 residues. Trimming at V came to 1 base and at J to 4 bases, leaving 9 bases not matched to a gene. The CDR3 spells CASSLYPQGAGNQPQHF. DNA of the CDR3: TGTGCCAGCAGTTTATACCCGCAGGGGGCAGGGAATCAGCCCCAGCATTTT.

CDR3 DNA: TGTGCCAGCAGCTTTGGGCAGCCCGGGGAGCTGTTTTTT. The encoded protein is CASSFGQPGELFF. The V and J genes are TRBV11-1 and TRBJ2-2; D is unclear. CDR3 size: 13 residues. The V gene lost 3 bases and the J gene lost 6 bases, with 8 bases spanning the gap. Germline CDR1 SGHAT, CDR2 FQDESV (reference sequence).

The CDR3 spells CASSYSYRGSNYGYTF. DNA for the CDR3: TGTGCCAGCAGTTACTCGTACAGGGGGTCTAACTATGGCTACACCTTC. The chain employs TRBV6-5 and TRBJ1-2; TRBD1 aligns across 8 bases. Germline CDR1 is MNHEY and CDR2 is SVGAGI. V lost 0 bases and J lost 0; bases outside the gene matches: 3. This CDR3 spans 16 amino acids.